This passage covers 3 T cell receptor beta chains from one sample sequenced in a study of CD8+ T cells in alopecia areata. Treatment specified: oral pan-JAK inhibitor, 5-10 mg twice daily. TCR sequencing used cDNA made by reverse transcription of extracted RNA. Clones were read by immunoSEQ multiplex PCR, and TCRdb kept only the in-frame ones, dropping some. The sample contains some 190,000 clones, about 60% of which appear only once. The source material was CD4+ T cells sorted from blood, sampled at week 4, from a patient treated with tofacitinib. These receptors originate from a human donor with alopecia areata.

The rearrangement links TRBV30 to TRBJ2-7; D is undetermined. CDR1 and CDR2 (germline): GTSNPN, SVGIG (reference sequence). The CDR3 length is 15 residues. With 0 bases removed from V and 1 base from J, the gap between germline ends came to 13 bases. The CDR3 protein is CAWSVRRGTSYEQYF. The CDR3 nucleotides read TGTGCCTGGAGTGTCCGCCGCGGAACATCCTACGAGCAGTACTTC. Full variable domain (rest looked up from reference TRBV30 and TRBJ2-7): SQTIHQWPATLVQPVGSPLSLECTVEGTSNPNLYWYRQAAGRGLQLLFYSVGIGQISSEVPQNLSASRPQDRQFILSSKKLLLSDSGFYLCAWSVRRGTSYEQYFGPGTRLTVT.

The rearrangement joins TRBV5-6 to TRBJ2-3; 10 bases align to TRBD2. Germline V gene sequence: CDR1 SGHDT, CDR2 YYEEEE. J was trimmed by 4 bases and V by 0 bases; bases with no gene match: 2. The CDR3 runs 15 residues. In DNA, the CDR3 is TGTGCCAGCAGCTTGGTAGCGGGAGGTCCAGATACGCAGTATTTT. It translates to CASSLVAGGPDTQYF.

This sequence joins TRBV29-1 and TRBJ2-2, with D unresolved. V was shortened by 7 bases and J by 4 bases, with 10 bases between the two germline ends. The V gene's germline CDR1 is SQVTM and CDR2 ANQGSEA. The CDR3 consists of 12 residues. The DNA of the CDR3 is TGCAGCGGGGTTAAAGGCACCGGGGAGCTGTTTTTT. Translating gives CSGVKGTGELFF.